Included here is one T cell receptor (beta chain) sequence, with context. Its antigen is undetermined. This entry comes from a study of T cells in localized non-small cell lung cancer. Findings and caveats of the study: In adjacent lung, a median roughly 62 of the top 100 tumor clones were found. Elevated circulating T cell density in blood was associated with longer overall survival. Investigators sequenced only a single tumor region, leaving heterogeneity possible.

CDR1 is SGHNT and CDR2 is YENEEA in the germline V gene. CDR3 length: 14 amino acids. The ends lost 1 base at V and 9 bases at J; junction bases unmatched: 4. TCRdb's table, derived via immunoSEQ multiplex PCR, lists solely in-frame clones and lacks some. The table includes 3,000 to 4,500 clones, about 20% detected once. This TCR was sampled from a female donor over 55 with stage II lung adenocarcinoma. The sample here was lung tumor tissue, taken before any cancer treatment. This chain uses TRBV11-3 with TRBJ2-1; 9 bases fit TRBD2. CDR3 nucleotide sequence: TGTGCCAGCAGCTTAGGGCTAGCGGGAAGTGAGCAGTTCTTC. Protein product: CASSLGLAGSEQFF.